The 3 T cell receptor beta chains presented below share a single source sample, sequenced in a study of CD8+CD57+ T cells in acquired aplastic anemia. Genomic DNA served as template for TCR beta VDJ and CDR3 profiling. TCRdb analysed the reads with MiXCR anew, one entry per CDR3 protein. The data show about 200,000 distinct CDR3 sequences, with 65% seen just once and 58% held by the top ten. Sequenced patients had shown CD8+CD57+ cell expansion by flow cytometry. The sequencing input was sorted CD4+, CD8+, or CD8+CD57+ T cells (not recorded which) from PBMCs. The receptors originated from a human donor with aplastic anemia.

The chain joins TRBV7-9 to TRBJ2-7; D unclear. The germline V gene encodes CDR1 SEHNR and CDR2 FQNEAQ (reference sequence). The V and J ends lost 5 bases and 2 bases respectively, with 10 bases between them. The CDR3 extends over 13 amino acids. In DNA form, the CDR3 reads TGTGCCAGCAGCCCTAAAGGGACCTACGAGCAGTACTTC. Residues: CASSPKGTYEQYF. Full variable domain (outside the CDR3, taken from reference TRBV7-9 and TRBJ2-7): DTGVSQNPRHKITKRGQNVTFRCDPISEHNRLYWYRQTLGQGPEFLTYFQNEAQLEKSRLLSDRFSAERPKGSFSTLEIQRTEQGDSAMYLCASSPKGTYEQYFGPGTRLTVT.

The V call is TRBV7-3, the J call TRBJ1-6; 7 bases align to TRBD1. There are 13 residues in the CDR3. Germline loops: CDR1 SGHTA, CDR2 FQGTGA. J was trimmed by 10 bases and V by 5 bases; bases with no gene match: 5. The CDR3 nucleotides are TGTGCCAGCAGCCCCGGACAGGCGTCACCCCTCCACTTT. It specifies CASSPGQASPLHF.

This clonotype was observed many times. The rearrangement uses TRBV19 and TRBJ2-1; D may be TRBD2 (6 bases). The CDR3 spans 13 residues. V lost 3 bases and J lost 14, with 17 bases in between. The germline gives CDR1 LNHDA, CDR2 SQIVND (reference sequence). CDR3 bases: TGTGCCAGTAGTATCAACAGTCCGGGACTGAAGTTCTTC. Its translation is CASSINSPGLKFF.